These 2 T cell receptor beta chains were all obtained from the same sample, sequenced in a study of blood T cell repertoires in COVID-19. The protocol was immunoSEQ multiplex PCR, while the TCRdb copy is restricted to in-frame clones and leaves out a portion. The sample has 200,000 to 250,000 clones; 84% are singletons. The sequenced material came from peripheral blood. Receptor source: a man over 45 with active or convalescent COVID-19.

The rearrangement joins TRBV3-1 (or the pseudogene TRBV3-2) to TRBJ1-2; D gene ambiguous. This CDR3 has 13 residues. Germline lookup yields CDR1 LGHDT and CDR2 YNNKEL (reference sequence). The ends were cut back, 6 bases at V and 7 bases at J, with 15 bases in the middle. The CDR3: CASSNPLEGGYTF. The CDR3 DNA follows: TGTGCCAGCAGTAATCCGCTCGAGGGTGGCTACACCTTC.

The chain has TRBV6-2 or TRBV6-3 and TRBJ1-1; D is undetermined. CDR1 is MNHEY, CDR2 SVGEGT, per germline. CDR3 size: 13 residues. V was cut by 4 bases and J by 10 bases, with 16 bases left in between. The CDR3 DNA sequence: TGTGCCAGCAGTTTAGCGAGGTTACGGGGAGCTTTCTTT. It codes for CASSLARLRGAFF.